One and the same sample provided the 10 T cell receptor beta chains below, sequenced in a study of control samples from healthy donors and cancer patients. Only in-frame clones appear in the TCRdb table, and some are missing; sequencing was by immunoSEQ multiplex PCR. The top ten hold 4.5% to 7% of the sample, which has 60,000 to 70,000 clones, approximately 85% seen once. The source material was blood. Receptors were obtained from a man aged 35-49 years in good health.

The J gene is TRBJ1-4, the V gene TRBV6-6, with 11 bases lining up with TRBD1. V shed 5 bases, J shed 0 bases, and the junction held 2 bases outside the gene matches. From germline, CDR1 is MNHNY and CDR2 SVGAGI (reference sequence). CDR3 size: 16 residues. The CDR3 nucleotides read TGTGCCAGCAGTATGGGACAGGGGGCAACTAATGAAAAACTGTTTTTT. Translation gives CASSMGQGATNEKLFF.

The genes are TRBV10-3 and TRBJ1-4; possibly TRBD1 for D (5 bases). V was trimmed by 2 bases and J by 4 bases, leaving 11 bases between them. Germline-derived CDR1 and CDR2 are ENHRY and SYGVKD. CDR3 length equals 15 residues. The CDR3 sequence is CAISERGRGNEKLFF. CDR3 DNA: TGTGCCATCAGTGAGAGGGGAAGGGGTAATGAAAAACTGTTTTTT.

The V call is TRBV25-1, the J call TRBJ1-6, with D possibly TRBD1 on 6 matching bases. The CDR3 has 15 residues. The V end was cut by 7 bases, the J end by 5 bases, with 15 bases between. The V gene's germline CDR1 is MGHDK and CDR2 SYGVNS. This CDR3 reads CASTPGTRNNSPLHF. CDR3 nucleotides: TGTGCCAGCACCCCCGGGACAAGAAATAATTCACCCCTCCACTTT.

The J gene is TRBJ2-1, the V gene TRBV19; 11 bases align to TRBD1. V trimming: 5 bases; J trimming: 6 bases; junction bases outside the gene matches: 3. The germline CDR1 and CDR2 sequences are LNHDA and SQIVND (reference sequence). This CDR3 region has 14 residues. Here the CDR3 reads CASSWDRGSNEQFF. The CDR3 DNA reads as TGTGCCAGTAGTTGGGACAGGGGGAGCAATGAGCAGTTCTTC.

This rearrangement joins TRBV5-5 to TRBJ1-5; 9 nucleotides match TRBD1. V lost 2 bases to trimming and J lost 3 bases; unmatched junction nucleotides: 6. The germline V gene has CDR1 SGHKS and CDR2 YYEKEE (reference sequence). This CDR3 comprises 16 residues. CDR3 residues: CASSFGDRAPNQPQHF. In DNA, the CDR3 is TGTGCCAGCAGCTTCGGGGACAGGGCCCCCAATCAGCCCCAGCATTTT. Combining the CDR3 with reference TRBV5-5 and TRBJ1-5 gives the whole variable domain DAGVTQSPTHLIKTRGQQVTLRCSPISGHKSVSWYQQVLGQGPQFIFQYYEKEERGRGNFPDRFSARQFPNYSSELNVNALLLGDSALYLCASSFGDRAPNQPQHFGDGTRLSIL.

The chain's CDR3 is CASSTPLPTSGANVLTF. As DNA, the CDR3 is TGTGCCAGTAGTACCCCCCTCCCGACCTCTGGGGCCAACGTCCTGACTTTC. The rearrangement links TRBV19 to TRBJ2-6; D is unclear. Germline CDR1 and CDR2: LNHDA and SQIVND (reference sequence). This CDR3 contains 17 residues. Between the trimmed V and J ends, which lost 4 bases and 0 bases, there was a span of 13 bases.

The genes are TRBV7-2 and TRBJ2-1, with 7 bases matching TRBD1. This CDR3 contains 14 residues. The V segment lost 2 bases and the J segment 8 bases; nucleotides outside the gene matches: 6. Germline V gene data show CDR1 as SGHTA and CDR2 as FQGNSA. The CDR3 loop reads CASSLNRQGDEQFF. The CDR3 DNA reads as TGTGCCAGCAGCTTAAATAGACAGGGTGATGAGCAGTTCTTC.

The rearrangement links TRBV18 to TRBJ1-4, with D tentatively TRBD1 (6 bases). CDR1 and CDR2 (germline): KGHSH, LQKENI. The CDR3 contains 16 residues. V was pared by 2 bases and J by 5 bases, with 15 bases between. The CDR3 DNA follows: TGTGCCAGCTCACCAGGGGGCCTACTGGGAAATGAAAAACTGTTTTTT. The encoded protein is CASSPGGLLGNEKLFF.

This clone came up a few times. The chain uses TRBV9 and TRBJ1-2; possible D gene TRBD1, 5 bases. The germline V and J ends were trimmed by 0 bases and 3 bases, with 12 bases remaining between them. The CDR3 runs 15 residues. Germline assignment: CDR1 SGDLS and CDR2 YYNGEE. In DNA, the CDR3 is TGTGCCAGCAGCGTAGAGGTCCAGACAGACTATGGCTACACCTTC. It yields the protein CASSVEVQTDYGYTF.

The CDR3 sequence: CASSLLRGVGEQYF. Here the CDR3 DNA reads TGTGCCAGCAGCTTACTGCGGGGGGTTGGGGAGCAGTACTTC. The chain employs TRBV7-8 and TRBJ2-7, with 8 bases that match TRBD2. V was pared by 2 bases and J by 7 bases, with 7 bases of the junction left unmatched. This CDR3 spans 14 amino acids. CDR1 is SGHVS and CDR2 is FQNEAQ in the germline V gene.